This TCR beta chain comes out of a study of blood T cell repertoires in COVID-19. Overall study: The samples span acute and convalescent COVID-19 from the United States, Italy and Spain. Sample material is recorded as cDNA or gDNA derived from T cells, B-cell-depleted T cells, or PBMCs.

Authors' methods: For nucleated cells, counts were estimated from reference gene primer amplification. Using immunoSEQ multiplex PCR, the repertoire was profiled, and TCRdb retains in-frame clones only, with some absent. V and J calls and clone size are as listed in that table; D and trimming were resolved from the DNA. The sample holds approximately 100,000 clones, more than 75% seen once. This CDR3 region has 16 residues. Germline V gene data show CDR1 as LGHNA and CDR2 as YSLEER. Trimming shortened V by 4 bases and J by 3 bases, and 13 bases separated the two germline ends. The TCR was taken from a woman in her 70s with acute or convalescent COVID-19. The genes are TRBV4-3 and TRBJ2-6, with a possible D match to TRBD2 (7 bases). The specimen was peripheral blood. The CDR3 bases are TGCGCCAGCAGCCCGGAGGGGGGGCTTGGGGCCAACGTCCTGACTTTC. Its protein product is CASSPEGGLGANVLTF.